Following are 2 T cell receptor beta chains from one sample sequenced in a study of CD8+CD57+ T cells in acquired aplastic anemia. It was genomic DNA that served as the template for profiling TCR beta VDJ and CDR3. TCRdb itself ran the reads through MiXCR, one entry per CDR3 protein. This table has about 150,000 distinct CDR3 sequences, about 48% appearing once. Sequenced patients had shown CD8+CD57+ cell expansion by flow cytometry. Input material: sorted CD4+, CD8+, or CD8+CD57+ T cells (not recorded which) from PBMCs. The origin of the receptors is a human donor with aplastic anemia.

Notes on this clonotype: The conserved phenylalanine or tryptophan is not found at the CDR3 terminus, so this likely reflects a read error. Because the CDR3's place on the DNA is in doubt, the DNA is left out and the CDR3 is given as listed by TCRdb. CDR3 sequence reads: CASSSSVA. V is TRBV7-3 and J is TRBJ2-7. CDR1 and CDR2 (germline): SGHTA, FQGTGA. The CDR3 has 8 amino acids, counting both end residues.

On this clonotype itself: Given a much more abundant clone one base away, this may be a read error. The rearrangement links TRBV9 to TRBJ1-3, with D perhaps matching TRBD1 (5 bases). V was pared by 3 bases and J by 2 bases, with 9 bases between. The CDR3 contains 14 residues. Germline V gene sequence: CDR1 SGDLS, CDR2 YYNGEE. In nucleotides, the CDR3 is TGTGCCAGCAGCGCGGACATTCCTGGAAACACCATATATTTT. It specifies CASSADIPGNTIYF.